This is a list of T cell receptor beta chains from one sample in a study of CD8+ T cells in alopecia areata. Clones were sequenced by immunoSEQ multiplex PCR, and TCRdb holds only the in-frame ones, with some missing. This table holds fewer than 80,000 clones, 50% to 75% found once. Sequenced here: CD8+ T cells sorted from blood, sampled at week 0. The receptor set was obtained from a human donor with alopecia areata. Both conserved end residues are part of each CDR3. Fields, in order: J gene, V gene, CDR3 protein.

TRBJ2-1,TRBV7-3,CASSLGTDNYNEQFF
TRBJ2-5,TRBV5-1,CASSLGRAGKETQYF
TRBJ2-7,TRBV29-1,CSVEESSYEQYF
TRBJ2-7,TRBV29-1,CSVDGTSGSYEQYF
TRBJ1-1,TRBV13,CASRKQGEGGTEAFF
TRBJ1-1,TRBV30,CAWSVQGAAYTEAFF
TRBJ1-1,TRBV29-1,CSVAGGESTEAFF
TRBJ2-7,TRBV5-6,CASSLMDLYEQYF
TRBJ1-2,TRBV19,CASSPSTNYGYTF
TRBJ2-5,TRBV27,CASSPLAAPETQYF
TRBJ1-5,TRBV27,CASSFAGDQPQHF
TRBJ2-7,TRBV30,CAWSAGATYEQYF
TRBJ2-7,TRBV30,CAWSGDSSYEQYF
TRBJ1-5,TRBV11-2,CASSYTPAQPQHF
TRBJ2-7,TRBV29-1,CSVTDMTYEQYF
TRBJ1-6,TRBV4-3,CASSQAGGESGNSPLHF
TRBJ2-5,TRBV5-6,CASSSNRGLDQETQYF
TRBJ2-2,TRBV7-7,CASSLAQTTGELFF
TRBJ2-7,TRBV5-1,CASKASGTYEQYF
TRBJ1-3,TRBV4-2,CASSQEFGRAGNTIYF
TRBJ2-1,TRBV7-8,CASSLSVNIYNEQFF
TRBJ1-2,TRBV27,CASSFRPGSANYGYTF
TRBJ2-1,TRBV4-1,CASSRANLPSGGAYNEQFF
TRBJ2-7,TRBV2,CASSEGPLSYEQYF
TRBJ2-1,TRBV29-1,CSVEESVGYYNEQFF
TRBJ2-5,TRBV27,CASSRGTGGRETQYF
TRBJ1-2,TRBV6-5,CASRQFGYGYTF
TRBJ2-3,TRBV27,CASRRYTDTQYF
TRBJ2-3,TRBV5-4,CASSPLWGSTDTQYF
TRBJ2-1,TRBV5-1,CASSSASGHTNEQFF
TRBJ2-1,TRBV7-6,CASSVWGNEQFF
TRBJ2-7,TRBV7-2,CASSLVSGMGSYEQYF
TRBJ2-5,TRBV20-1,CSARQQETQYF
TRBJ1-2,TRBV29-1,CSVEPGQGNYGYTF
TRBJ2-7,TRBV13,CASSPSGNYEQYF
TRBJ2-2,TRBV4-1,CASSQAYGAGELFF
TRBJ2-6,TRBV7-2,CASSLGFGTAGANVLTF
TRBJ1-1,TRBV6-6,CASSYWLTEAFF
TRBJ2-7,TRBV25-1,CASSGLSYEQYF
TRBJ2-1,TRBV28,CASNGEANEQFF
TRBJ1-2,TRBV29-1,CSVDWGQGADGYTF
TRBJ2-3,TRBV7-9,CASSRVPGEEFTDTQYF
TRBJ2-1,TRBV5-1,CASSIDVYNEQFF
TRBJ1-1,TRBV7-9,CASSSTFGAFF
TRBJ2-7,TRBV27,CASTSSGTGAREQYF
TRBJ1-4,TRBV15,CATSSRVDKLFF
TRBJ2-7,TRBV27,CASSSLSGRPYEQYF
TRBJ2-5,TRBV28,CASSSSPTTGWTSLRTQYF